Listed here are 15 T cell receptor beta chains from one sample, sequenced in a study of metastatic and nonmetastatic thyroid tumors. TCRdb used MiXCR to call clones anew from the PCR reads. Here the sample spans over 15,000 clones, 30% to 35% being singletons. None of the patients had undergone any treatment ahead of thyroid surgery. Sequenced material: tumor tissue. Receptor source: a female donor with papillary thyroid cancer or a benign thyroid nodule (not recorded which). Some clones in this sample may be carry-over from other donors' samples.

The CDR3 nucleotides read TGTGCCAGCAGCTTTAAACGGCTAGCGGGCGGAGCAGTGGAGCTGTTTTTT. It is translated as CASSFKRLAGGAVELFF. The chain employs TRBV11-1 and TRBJ2-2; 8 bases are shared with TRBD2. V gave up 3 bases and J gave up 10 bases; unmatched junction bases: 16. CDR1 SGHAT and CDR2 FQDESV come from the germline V gene (reference sequence). The CDR3 is 17 amino acids.

Concerning this clone: Lacking the conserved final phenylalanine or tryptophan, this CDR3 likely reflects a read error. V is TRBV6-1 and J is TRBJ2-7; TRBD1 agrees at 9 bases. The germline V gene has CDR1 MNHNS and CDR2 SASEGT. CDR3 size: 13 residues. CDR3: CSISVGQGYEQYL. The CDR3 DNA is TGTTCCATCAGTGTGGGACAGGGCTACGAGCAGTACTTA.

The chain has TRBV7-3 and TRBJ1-6; TRBD1 is a possible D gene (5 bases). The germline V and J ends were trimmed by 3 bases and 0 bases, with 12 bases remaining between them. CDR3 length equals 17 residues. Germline CDR1 is SGHTA and CDR2 is FQGTGA. CDR3 residues: CASSFYRNRSYNSPLHF. In DNA, the CDR3 is TGTGCCAGCAGCTTCTACAGGAACCGCTCCTATAATTCACCCCTCCACTTT.

V and J are TRBV4-1 and TRBJ1-2, with D possibly TRBD1 on 6 matching bases. The length of the CDR3 is 14 residues. The germline V and J ends were trimmed by 2 bases and 4 bases, with 11 bases remaining between them. Germline CDR1 reads MGHRA; CDR2 reads YSYEKL. The CDR3: CASSQPGQAYGYTF. The CDR3 DNA reads TGCGCCAGCAGCCAACCGGGACAAGCCTATGGCTACACCTTC.

This clone occurred many times. The J gene is TRBJ2-5, the V gene TRBV5-5; D is perhaps TRBD1 (6 bases). The V gene's germline CDR1 is SGHKS and CDR2 YYEKEE (reference sequence). The CDR3 is 15 amino acids. Trimming pared 4 bases from V and 2 bases from J, leaving 15 bases between. CDR3 coding DNA: TGTGCCAGCAGCCCGGACGGGACACCTCAAGAGACCCAGTACTTC. This gives the protein CASSPDGTPQETQYF.

The chain uses TRBV9 and TRBJ1-1, with no clear D. The germline V gene encodes CDR1 SGDLS and CDR2 YYNGEE. Trimming left V 0 bases short and J 5 bases short, with 11 bases between. The CDR3 consists of 14 residues. CDR3 loop: CASSVDSYGTEAFF. CDR3 coding DNA: TGTGCCAGCAGCGTAGACTCCTATGGAACTGAAGCTTTCTTT.

The V and J genes are TRBV20-1 and TRBJ1-5, with TRBD1 as a possible D gene (5 bases). Germline CDR1 DFQATT, CDR2 SNEGSKA (reference sequence). V dropped 1 base and J dropped 7 bases, with 14 bases sitting between them. CDR3 length: 14 residues. This CDR3 reads CSARGGGRLQPQHF. The CDR3 nucleotides read TGCAGTGCTAGAGGGGGGGGACGTCTGCAGCCCCAGCATTTT.

The chain carries TRBV19 and TRBJ2-7; D remains ambiguous. Per germline, CDR1 LNHDA and CDR2 SQIVND (reference sequence). Deletions cut 4 bases from V and 6 bases from J, with 13 bases between. The CDR3 is 13 residues long. The CDR3 loop reads CASSNLPFSEQYF. The CDR3 DNA reads TGTGCCAGTAGTAATTTGCCTTTTAGCGAGCAGTACTTC.

This clone ranks as medium-sized. The chain recombines TRBV7-2 with TRBJ2-7; possibly TRBD1 or TRBD2 for D (5 bases each). Trimming left V 2 bases short and J 2 bases short, with 10 bases between. The germline gives CDR1 SGHTA, CDR2 FQGNSA. The CDR3 has 14 amino acids. The CDR3 loop is CASSLMGRPYEQYF. The CDR3 bases are TGTGCCAGCAGCTTAATGGGACGGCCCTACGAGCAGTACTTC.

The chain uses TRBV4-2 and TRBJ1-1; TRBD1 is a possible D gene (5 bases). V shed 6 bases and J shed 4 bases, with 18 bases lying between them. The germline V gene has CDR1 LGHNA and CDR2 YNFKEQ. This CDR3 has 15 amino acids. CDR3 region: CASSRDQGRSTEAFF. The CDR3 region has the DNA TGTGCCAGCAGTCGTGACCAGGGAAGGTCCACTGAAGCTTTCTTT.

V gene TRBV30 combines with J gene TRBJ1-2; maybe TRBD1 (5 bases). Germline V gene sequence: CDR1 GTSNPN, CDR2 SVGIG (reference sequence). The V and J ends lost 2 bases and 3 bases respectively, with 16 bases between them. The CDR3 runs 15 residues. CDR3 sequence: CAWSPRGKGDYGYTF. The CDR3 DNA is TGTGCCTGGAGTCCCCGGGGGAAGGGCGACTATGGCTACACCTTC.

This clone was seen at least ten times. This chain connects TRBV11-2 to TRBJ1-1, with D possibly being TRBD1 (5 bases). CDR3 length equals 12 residues. Trimming cost V 5 bases and J 10 bases, with 14 bases left between them. Per the germline V gene, CDR1 is SGHAT and CDR2 is FQNNGV. The CDR3 here is CASSPAGQTAFF. The CDR3 DNA is TGTGCCAGCAGCCCAGCTGGACAAACAGCTTTCTTT. The full variable domain, with the rest looked up from reference TRBV11-2 and TRBJ1-1, is EAGVAQSPRYKIIEKRQSVAFWCNPISGHATLYWYQQILGQGPKLLIQFQNNGVVDDSQLPKDRFSAERLKGVDSTLKIQPAKLEDSAVYLCASSPAGQTAFFGQGTRLTVV.

This chain uses TRBV11-2 with TRBJ1-1; D gene unclear. Trimming left V 0 bases short and J 5 bases short, with 10 bases between. This CDR3 comprises 14 residues. Germline V lookup: CDR1 SGHAT, CDR2 FQNNGV. The CDR3 protein is CASSLDGVRTEAFF. As DNA, the CDR3 is TGTGCCAGCAGCTTAGATGGGGTTCGGACTGAAGCTTTCTTT.

This clone was found many times. The rearrangement joins TRBV18 to TRBJ2-3; TRBD2 matches at 8 bases. The germline gives CDR1 KGHSH, CDR2 LQKENI. The V gene end was trimmed by 2 bases and the J gene end by 2 bases; junction bases not matched to a gene: 3. This CDR3 region has 15 residues. CDR3 nucleotides: TGTGCCAGCTCACCAGCGGGGGGCCTCACAGATACGCAGTATTTT. It yields the protein CASSPAGGLTDTQYF.

This clone was observed a few times. This chain connects TRBV27 to TRBJ2-5, with 8 bases lining up with TRBD2. The CDR3 is made up of 13 amino acids. The trim removed 5 bases at V and 4 bases at J, leaving 3 bases unmatched. Per germline, CDR1 MNHEY and CDR2 SMNVEV (reference sequence). CDR3 sequence reads: CASSKRERETQYF. CDR3 in DNA: TGTGCCAGCAGTAAGCGGGAGCGAGAGACCCAGTACTTC.